This T cell receptor beta chain derives from a study of blood T cell repertoires in COVID-19 (TCRdb year 2020). Turning to the overall study: Samples from collaborators originated in the United States, Italy and Spain and spanned both the acute and convalescent phases of COVID-19. Where available, HLA class I and class II types were taken from metadata supplied by the sample provider and were not determined by assay-based typing. Nearly every sample came with metadata listing a de-identified subject ID, COVID-19 status, age in years and sex. A freely available public database, intended as a resource for researchers studying the immune response to SARS-CoV-2, is where the repertoires were released. The prospective study material was composed of cDNA or gDNA derived from T cells, B-cell-depleted T cells, or PBMCs. Subjects who had been exposed to COVID-19, were actively infected with it, or had recovered from it provided the deeply sampled blood TCRbeta repertoires that made up the dataset. Samples came from the ongoing ImmuneRACE study (first 160 participants) plus 1,254 subjects from 6 global collaborators. Points the paper makes about the study in general: Clinical and demographic metadata were provided uncurated, with the amount varying by source and participant.

The immunoSEQ Assay, a bias-controlled multiplex PCR, was used to amplify TCRbeta CDR3 regions from genomic DNA. The paper's processing steps were these. Nucleated cell counts per sample were estimated from amplification of reference gene primers within the assay. Sequence reads were collapsed and filtered to measure the absolute abundance of every unique TCRbeta CDR3 rearrangement. For each sample, productive Simpson clonality was calculated as the square root of Simpson's diversity index over productive rearrangements. TCRdb limited this immuneACCESS table to in-frame rearrangements with V and J called. A share of clones is missing; checked studies link under half to unresolved V genes, and the rest is unexplained. The V and J calls and clone size were taken over from that table, and D and trimming were inferred from the DNA. For this sample there are about 250,000 clones; roughly 83% appear just once. The biggest ten clones account for approximately 6% of the sample.

With respect to this clone: Its specific antigen is unknown. Nothing much larger sits one base from this clone, and base qualities are not available.

Reading the germline V gene (reference sequence) gives CDR1 LGHDT and CDR2 YNNKEL. V is pared back by 0 bases and J by 3 bases, with 15 bases lying between the germline termini. The CDR3 starts with the cysteine, ends with the phenylalanine, and has 16 residues. CDR3 DNA is the only sequence kept; it has 48 bases, read in frame from the first base. One collaborating source in Seattle enrolled patients during active infection and followed them longitudinally through the course of disease. Collaborating institutions collected whole blood in K2EDTA tubes following their own protocols. For TCRbeta analysis, collaborator samples were shipped as frozen whole blood, as isolated PBMCs, or as DNA extracted from either sample type.

Source material: peripheral blood. This chain is built from TRBV3-1 (or the pseudogene TRBV3-2) and TRBJ2-7; TRBD1 is a weak D gene call, 6 bases matching. This receptor was obtained from an elderly woman with COVID-19, enrolled during active disease. The CDR3 amino acid sequence is: CASSQDLQGSVYEQYF. The bases are TGTGCCAGCAGCCAAGATCTTCAGGGGTCCGTCTACGAGCAGTACTTC.